The entry that follows covers one T cell receptor (beta chain) sequence. TCRdb's table, derived via immunoSEQ multiplex PCR, lists solely in-frame clones and lacks some. The sample carries about 110,000 clones, 80% to 90% recorded once. This sample was taken from a study of control samples from healthy donors and cancer patients. Trimming stripped 1 base from V and 2 bases from J, with 9 bases between. The CDR3 totals 16 residues. The V gene's germline CDR1 is MRHNA and CDR2 SNTAGT. The specimen was blood. The sequence came from a woman between 45 and 65 years old in good health. This rearrangement joins TRBV6-4 to TRBJ2-6; D may be TRBD2 (6 bases). CDR3 residues: CASSDWGDAGANVLTF. The CDR3 nucleotides are TGTGCCAGCAGTGACTGGGGGGACGCTGGGGCCAACGTCCTGACTTTC.